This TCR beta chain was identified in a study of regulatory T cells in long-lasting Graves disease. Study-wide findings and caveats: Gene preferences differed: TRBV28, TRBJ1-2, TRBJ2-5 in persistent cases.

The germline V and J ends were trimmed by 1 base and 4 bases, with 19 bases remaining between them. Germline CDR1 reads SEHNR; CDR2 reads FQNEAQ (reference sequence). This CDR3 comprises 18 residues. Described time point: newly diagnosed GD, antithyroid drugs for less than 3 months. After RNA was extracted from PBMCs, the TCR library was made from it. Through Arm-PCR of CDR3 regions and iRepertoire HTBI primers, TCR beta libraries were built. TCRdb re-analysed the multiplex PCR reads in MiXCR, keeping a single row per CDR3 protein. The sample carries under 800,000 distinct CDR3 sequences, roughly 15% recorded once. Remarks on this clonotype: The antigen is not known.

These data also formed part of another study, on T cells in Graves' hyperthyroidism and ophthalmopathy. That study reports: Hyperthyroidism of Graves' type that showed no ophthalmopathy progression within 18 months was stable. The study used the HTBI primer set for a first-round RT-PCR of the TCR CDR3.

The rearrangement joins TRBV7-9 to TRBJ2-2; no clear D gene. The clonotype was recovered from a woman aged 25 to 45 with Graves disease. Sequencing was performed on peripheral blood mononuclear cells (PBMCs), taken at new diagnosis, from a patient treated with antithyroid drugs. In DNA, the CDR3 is TGTGCCAGCAGCTTAGGGAGATTCAGGAGCCCGGGCACCGGGGAGCTGTTTTTT. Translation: CASSLGRFRSPGTGELFF.